What follows describes a single TCR beta chain. Its antigen is currently unknown. This CDR3 comprises 12 residues. Germline lookup yields CDR1 SQVTM and CDR2 ANQGSEA. V lost 7 bases and J lost 3, with 12 bases in between. PCR used 60 Vbeta primers and 13 Jbeta primers. TCRdb's table, derived via immunoSEQ multiplex PCR, lists solely in-frame clones and lacks some. The repertoire holds some 120,000 clones, about 80% seen once, with more than 7.5% in the top ten. The data originate from a study of cytomegalovirus exposure and HLA in healthy donors. Whole-study results and caveats: Exclusion as indistinguishable affected some V segments, including TRBV6-2 and TRBV6-3. Earlier analysis found most TCR beta V segments productive about 87% or about 30% of the time.

The TCR sequence derives from a woman aged 50 to 60 in good health and CMV-seropositive. The chain couples TRBV29-1 to TRBJ2-5; D call uncertain. The specimen was PBMCs. As DNA, the CDR3 is TGCAGCGCTGAGGCAGAAAAAGAGACCCAGTACTTC. Translating it yields CSAEAEKETQYF.